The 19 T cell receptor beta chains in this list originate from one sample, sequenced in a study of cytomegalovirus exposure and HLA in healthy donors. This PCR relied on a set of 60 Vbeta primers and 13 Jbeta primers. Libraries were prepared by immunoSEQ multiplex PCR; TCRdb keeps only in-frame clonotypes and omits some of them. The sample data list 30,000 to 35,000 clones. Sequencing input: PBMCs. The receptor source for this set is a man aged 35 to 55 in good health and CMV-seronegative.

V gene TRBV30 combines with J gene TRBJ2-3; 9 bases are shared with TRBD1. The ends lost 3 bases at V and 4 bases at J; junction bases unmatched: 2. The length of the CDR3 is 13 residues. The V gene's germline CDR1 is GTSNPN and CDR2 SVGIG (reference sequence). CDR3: CAWRDRGSDTQYF. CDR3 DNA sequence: TGTGCCTGGAGGGACAGGGGCTCAGATACGCAGTATTTT.

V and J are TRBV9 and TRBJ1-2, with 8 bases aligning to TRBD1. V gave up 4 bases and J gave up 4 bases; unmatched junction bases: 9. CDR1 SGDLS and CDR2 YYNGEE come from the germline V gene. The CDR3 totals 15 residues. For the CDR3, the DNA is TGTGCCAGCAGCCCCGGACAGGGACGCGGCTATGGCTACACCTTC. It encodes CASSPGQGRGYGYTF.

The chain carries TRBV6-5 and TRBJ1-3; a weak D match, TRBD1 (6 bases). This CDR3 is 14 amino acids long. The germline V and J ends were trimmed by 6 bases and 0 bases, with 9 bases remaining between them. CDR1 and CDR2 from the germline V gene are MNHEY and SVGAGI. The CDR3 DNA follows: TGTGCCAGCAGCCGGACAGTCTCTGGAAACACCATATATTTT. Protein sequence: CASSRTVSGNTIYF.

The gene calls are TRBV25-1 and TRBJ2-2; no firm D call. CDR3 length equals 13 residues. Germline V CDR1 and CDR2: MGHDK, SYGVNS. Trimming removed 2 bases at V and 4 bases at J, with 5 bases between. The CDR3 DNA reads TGTGCCAGCAGTGAACGGGTCACCGGGGAGCTGTTTTTT. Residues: CASSERVTGELFF.

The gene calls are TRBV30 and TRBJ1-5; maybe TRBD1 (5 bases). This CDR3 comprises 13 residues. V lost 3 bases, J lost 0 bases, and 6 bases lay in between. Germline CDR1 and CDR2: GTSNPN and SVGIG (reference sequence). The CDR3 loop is CAWSGGSNQPQHF. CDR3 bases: TGTGCCTGGAGCGGGGGTAGCAATCAGCCCCAGCATTTT. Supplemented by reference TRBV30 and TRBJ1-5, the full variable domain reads SQTIHQWPATLVQPVGSPLSLECTVEGTSNPNLYWYRQAAGRGLQLLFYSVGIGQISSEVPQNLSASRPQDRQFILSSKKLLLSDSGFYLCAWSGGSNQPQHFGDGTRLSIL.

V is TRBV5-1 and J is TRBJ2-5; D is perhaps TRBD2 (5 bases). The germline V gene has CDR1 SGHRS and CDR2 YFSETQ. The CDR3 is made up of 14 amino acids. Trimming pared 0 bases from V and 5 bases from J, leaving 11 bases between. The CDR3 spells CASSLGRGLETQYF. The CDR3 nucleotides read TGCGCCAGCAGCTTGGGGCGAGGGCTTGAGACCCAGTACTTC. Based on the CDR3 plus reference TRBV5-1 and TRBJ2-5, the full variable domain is KAGVTQTPRYLIKTRGQQVTLSCSPISGHRSVSWYQQTPGQGLQFLFEYFSETQRNKGNFPGRFSGRQFSNSRSEMNVSTLELGDSALYLCASSLGRGLETQYFGPGTRLLVL.

This chain's CDR3 is CASSPRVTDTQYF. The CDR3 DNA sequence: TGTGCCAGCTCACCGCGAGTCACAGATACGCAGTATTTT. This chain links TRBV18 with TRBJ2-3; D gene uncertain. CDR3 length equals 13 residues. Trimming took 3 bases from V and 2 from J, leaving 6 bases between them. Germline assignment: CDR1 KGHSH and CDR2 LQKENI. The full variable domain, completed using reference TRBV18 and TRBJ2-3, is NAGVMQNPRHLVRRRGQEARLRCSPMKGHSHVYWYRQLPEEGLKFMVYLQKENIIDESGMPKERFSAEFPKEGPSILRIQQVVRGDSAAYFCASSPRVTDTQYFGPGTRLTVL.

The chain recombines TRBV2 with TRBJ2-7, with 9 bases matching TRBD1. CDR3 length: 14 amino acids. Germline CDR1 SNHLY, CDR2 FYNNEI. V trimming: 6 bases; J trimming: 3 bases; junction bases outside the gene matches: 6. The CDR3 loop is CASSVGQGNYEQYF. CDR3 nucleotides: TGTGCCAGCAGCGTAGGACAGGGGAACTACGAGCAGTACTTC.

The CDR3 nucleotides read TGTGCCAGCAGGAAGGGACTAGCGGGGGCCTACGAGCAGTACTTC. Translation gives CASRKGLAGAYEQYF. The rearrangement joins TRBV27 to TRBJ2-7, with 14 bases that match TRBD2. CDR3 length: 15 amino acids. Germline CDR1 reads MNHEY; CDR2 reads SMNVEV (reference sequence). J was trimmed by 2 bases and V by 6 bases; bases with no gene match: 3.

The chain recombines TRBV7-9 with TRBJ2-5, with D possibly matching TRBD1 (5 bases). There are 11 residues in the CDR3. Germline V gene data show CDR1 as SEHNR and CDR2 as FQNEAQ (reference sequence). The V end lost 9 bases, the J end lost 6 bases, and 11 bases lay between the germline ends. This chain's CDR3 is CARRGEKTQYF. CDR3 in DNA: TGTGCCAGAAGGGGTGAGAAGACCCAGTACTTC.

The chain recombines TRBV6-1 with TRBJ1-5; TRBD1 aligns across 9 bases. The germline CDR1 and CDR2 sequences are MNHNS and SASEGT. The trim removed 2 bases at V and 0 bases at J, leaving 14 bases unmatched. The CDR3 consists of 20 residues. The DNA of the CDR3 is TGTGCCAGCAGTGAATATTGGACAGGGGTCATTGAGTTTAGCAATCAGCCCCAGCATTTT. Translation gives CASSEYWTGVIEFSNQPQHF.

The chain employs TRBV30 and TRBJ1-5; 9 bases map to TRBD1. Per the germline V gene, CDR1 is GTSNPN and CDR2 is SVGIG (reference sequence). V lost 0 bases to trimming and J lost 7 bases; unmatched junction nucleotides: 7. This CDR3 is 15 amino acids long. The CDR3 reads CAWSVQGAPRQPQHF. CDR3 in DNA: TGTGCCTGGAGTGTACAGGGGGCGCCTAGACAGCCCCAGCATTTT.

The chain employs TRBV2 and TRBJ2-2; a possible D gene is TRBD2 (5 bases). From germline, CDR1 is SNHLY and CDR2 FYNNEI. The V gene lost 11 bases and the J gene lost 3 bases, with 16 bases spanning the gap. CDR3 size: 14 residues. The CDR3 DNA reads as TGTGCCCACAAGTCTACTAGAGACACCGGGGAGCTGTTTTTT. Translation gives CAHKSTRDTGELFF.

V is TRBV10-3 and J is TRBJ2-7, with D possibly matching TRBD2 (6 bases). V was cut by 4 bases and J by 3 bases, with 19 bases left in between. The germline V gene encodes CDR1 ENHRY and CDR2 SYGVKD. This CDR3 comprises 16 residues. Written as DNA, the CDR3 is TGTGCCATCAGTGGTGGGGGAGAGTCCGGGAGCTACGAGCAGTACTTC. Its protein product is CAISGGGESGSYEQYF.

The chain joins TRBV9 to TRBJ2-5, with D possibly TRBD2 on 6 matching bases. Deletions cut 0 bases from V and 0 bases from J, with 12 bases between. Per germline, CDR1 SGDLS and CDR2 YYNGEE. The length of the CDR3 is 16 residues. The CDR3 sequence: CASSVDGGSYQETQYF. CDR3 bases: TGTGCCAGCAGCGTAGACGGGGGATCATACCAAGAGACCCAGTACTTC.

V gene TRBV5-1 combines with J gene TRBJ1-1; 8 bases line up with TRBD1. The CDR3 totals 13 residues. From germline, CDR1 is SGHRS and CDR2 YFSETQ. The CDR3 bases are TGCGCTGCGAGGACAGGGAGTAGCACTGAAGCTTTCTTT. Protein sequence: CAARTGSSTEAFF.

CDR3 coding DNA: TGCGCCAGCAGGTTTGGGGCCCGAGAAGATGAGTACTTC. As protein: CASRFGAREDEYF. V and J are TRBV5-1 and TRBJ2-4; a possible D gene is TRBD1 (5 bases). The CDR3 has 13 amino acids. V was cut by 5 bases and J by 14 bases, with 20 bases left in between. Germline V CDR1 and CDR2: SGHRS, YFSETQ.

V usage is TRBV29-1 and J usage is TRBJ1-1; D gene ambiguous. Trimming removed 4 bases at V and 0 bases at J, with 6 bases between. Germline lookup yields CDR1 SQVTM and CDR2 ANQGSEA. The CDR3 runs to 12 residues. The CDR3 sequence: CSVGRMNTEAFF. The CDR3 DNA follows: TGCAGCGTTGGCAGGATGAACACTGAAGCTTTCTTT.

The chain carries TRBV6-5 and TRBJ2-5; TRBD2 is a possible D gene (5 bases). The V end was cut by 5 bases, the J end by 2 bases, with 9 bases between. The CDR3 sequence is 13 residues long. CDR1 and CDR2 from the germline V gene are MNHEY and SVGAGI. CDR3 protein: CASSRKRQETQYF. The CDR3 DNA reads TGTGCCAGCAGTCGGAAGCGGCAAGAGACCCAGTACTTC.